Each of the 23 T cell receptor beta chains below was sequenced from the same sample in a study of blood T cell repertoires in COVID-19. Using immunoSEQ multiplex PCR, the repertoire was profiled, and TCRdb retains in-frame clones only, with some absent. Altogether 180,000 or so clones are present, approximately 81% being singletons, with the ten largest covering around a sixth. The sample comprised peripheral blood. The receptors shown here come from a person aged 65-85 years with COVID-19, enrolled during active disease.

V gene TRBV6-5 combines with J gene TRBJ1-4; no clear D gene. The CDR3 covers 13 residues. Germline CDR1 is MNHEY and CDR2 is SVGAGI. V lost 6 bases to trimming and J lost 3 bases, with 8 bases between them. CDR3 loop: CASRDLSNEKLFF. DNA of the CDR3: TGTGCCAGCAGAGACTTATCTAATGAAAAACTGTTTTTT.

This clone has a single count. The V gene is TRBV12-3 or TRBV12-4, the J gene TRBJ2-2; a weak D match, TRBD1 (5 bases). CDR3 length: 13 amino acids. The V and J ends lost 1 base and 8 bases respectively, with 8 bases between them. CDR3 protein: CASSLGGQGELFF. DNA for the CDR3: TGTGCCAGCAGTTTAGGGGGCCAGGGGGAGCTGTTTTTT.

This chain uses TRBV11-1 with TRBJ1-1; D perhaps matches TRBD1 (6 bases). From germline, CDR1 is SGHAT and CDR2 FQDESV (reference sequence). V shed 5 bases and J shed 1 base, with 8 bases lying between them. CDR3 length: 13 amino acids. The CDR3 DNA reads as TGTGCCAGCAGCCAGGACAGGAACACTGAAGCTTTCTTT. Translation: CASSQDRNTEAFF.

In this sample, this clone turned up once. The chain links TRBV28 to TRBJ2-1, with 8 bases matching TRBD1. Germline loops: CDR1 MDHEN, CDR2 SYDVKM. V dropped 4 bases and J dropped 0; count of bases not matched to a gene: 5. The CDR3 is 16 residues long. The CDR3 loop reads CASSYHRGSSYNEQFF. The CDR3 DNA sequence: TGTGCCAGCAGTTACCACAGGGGGAGCTCCTACAATGAGCAGTTCTTC.

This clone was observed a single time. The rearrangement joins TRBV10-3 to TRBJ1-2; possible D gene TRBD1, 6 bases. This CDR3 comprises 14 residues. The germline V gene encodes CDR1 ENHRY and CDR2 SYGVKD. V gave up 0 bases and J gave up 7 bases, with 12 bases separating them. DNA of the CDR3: TGTGCCATCAGTGAGTCGGGGGCGGCCGGTGGCTACACCTTC. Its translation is CAISESGAAGGYTF.

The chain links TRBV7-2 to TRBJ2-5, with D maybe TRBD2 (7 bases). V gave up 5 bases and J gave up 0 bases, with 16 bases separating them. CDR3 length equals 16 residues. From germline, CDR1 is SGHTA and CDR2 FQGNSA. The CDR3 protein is CASSPGGGLHQETQYF. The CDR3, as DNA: TGTGCCAGCAGCCCGGGCGGGGGCCTTCACCAAGAGACCCAGTACTTC.

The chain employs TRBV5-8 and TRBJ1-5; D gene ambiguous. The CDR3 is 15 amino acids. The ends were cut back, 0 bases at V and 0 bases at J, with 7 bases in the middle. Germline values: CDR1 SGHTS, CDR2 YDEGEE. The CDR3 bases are TGTGCCAGCAGCTTGGCCGGGAATAGCAATCAGCCCCAGCATTTT. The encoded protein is CASSLAGNSNQPQHF.

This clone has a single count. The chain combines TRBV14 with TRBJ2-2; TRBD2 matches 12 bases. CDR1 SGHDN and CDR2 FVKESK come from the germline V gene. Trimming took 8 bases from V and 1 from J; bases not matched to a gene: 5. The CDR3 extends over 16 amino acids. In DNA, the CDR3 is TGTGCCAGCGGAAAGGGACTAGCGGGGAACACCGGGGAGCTGTTTTTT. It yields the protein CASGKGLAGNTGELFF.

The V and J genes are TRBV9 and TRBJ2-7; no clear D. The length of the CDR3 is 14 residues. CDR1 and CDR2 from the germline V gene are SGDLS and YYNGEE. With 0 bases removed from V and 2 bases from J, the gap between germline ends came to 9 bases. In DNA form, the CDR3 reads TGTGCCAGCAGCGTAGCCCTATCCACCTACGAGCAGTACTTC. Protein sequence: CASSVALSTYEQYF. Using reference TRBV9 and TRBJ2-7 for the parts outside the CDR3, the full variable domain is DSGVTQTPKHLITATGQRVTLRCSPRSGDLSVYWYQQSLDQGLQFLIQYYNGEERAKGNILERFSAQQFPDLHSELNLSSLELGDSALYFCASSVALSTYEQYFGPGTRLTVT.

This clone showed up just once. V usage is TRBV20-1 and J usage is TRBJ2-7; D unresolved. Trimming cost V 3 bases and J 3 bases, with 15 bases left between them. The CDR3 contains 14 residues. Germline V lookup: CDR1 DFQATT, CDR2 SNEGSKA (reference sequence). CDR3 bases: TGCAGTGCTAGTACAGTCCAAAACCTCTACGAGCAGTACTTC. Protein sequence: CSASTVQNLYEQYF.

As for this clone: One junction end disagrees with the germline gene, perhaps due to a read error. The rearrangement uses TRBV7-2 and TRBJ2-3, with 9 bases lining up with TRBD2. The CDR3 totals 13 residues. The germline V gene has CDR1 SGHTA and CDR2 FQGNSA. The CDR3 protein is CASSVSLLAGAVF. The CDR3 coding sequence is TGTGCCAGCAGCGTCTCCCTCTTAGCGGGGGCGGTGTTT.

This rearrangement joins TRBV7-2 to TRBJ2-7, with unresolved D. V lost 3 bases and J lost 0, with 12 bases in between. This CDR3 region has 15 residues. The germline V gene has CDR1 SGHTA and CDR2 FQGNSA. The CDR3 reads CASSLGPRSSYEQYF. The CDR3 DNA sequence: TGTGCCAGCAGCTTGGGTCCTAGGAGCTCCTACGAGCAGTACTTC.

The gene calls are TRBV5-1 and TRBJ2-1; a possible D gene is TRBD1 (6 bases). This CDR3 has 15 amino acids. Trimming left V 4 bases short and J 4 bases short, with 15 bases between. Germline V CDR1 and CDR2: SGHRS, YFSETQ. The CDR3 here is CASSQTEGQYNEQFF. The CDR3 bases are TGCGCCAGCAGCCAGACCGAAGGACAGTACAATGAGCAGTTCTTC.

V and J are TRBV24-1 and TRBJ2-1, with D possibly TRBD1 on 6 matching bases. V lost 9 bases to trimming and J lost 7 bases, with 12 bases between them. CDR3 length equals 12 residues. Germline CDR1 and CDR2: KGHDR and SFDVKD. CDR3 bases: TGTGCCACCGAGGGGGTGGGTAATGAGCAGTTCTTC. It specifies CATEGVGNEQFF.

The CDR3 loop reads CSVDPTGTGANVLTF. CDR3 DNA sequence: TGCAGCGTTGATCCCACAGGGACTGGGGCCAACGTCCTGACTTTC. The chain is built from TRBV29-1 and TRBJ2-6; the D gene is possibly TRBD1 (6 bases). Between the trimmed V and J ends, which lost 3 bases and 2 bases, there was a span of 11 bases. Germline V gives CDR1 SQVTM, CDR2 ANQGSEA. This CDR3 contains 15 residues.

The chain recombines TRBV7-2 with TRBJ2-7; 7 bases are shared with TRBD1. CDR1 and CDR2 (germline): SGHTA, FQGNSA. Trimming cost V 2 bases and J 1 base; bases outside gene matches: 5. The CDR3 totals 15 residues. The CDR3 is CASSLSPQGSYEQYF. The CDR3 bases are TGTGCCAGCAGCTTATCCCCACAGGGGTCCTACGAGCAGTACTTC.

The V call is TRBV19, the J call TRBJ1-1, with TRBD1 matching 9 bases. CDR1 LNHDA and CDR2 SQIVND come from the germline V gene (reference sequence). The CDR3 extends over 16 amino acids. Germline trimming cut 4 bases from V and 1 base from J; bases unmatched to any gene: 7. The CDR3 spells CASSTGTGTGNTEAFF. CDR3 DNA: TGTGCCAGTAGTACAGGGACAGGGACCGGGAACACTGAAGCTTTCTTT.

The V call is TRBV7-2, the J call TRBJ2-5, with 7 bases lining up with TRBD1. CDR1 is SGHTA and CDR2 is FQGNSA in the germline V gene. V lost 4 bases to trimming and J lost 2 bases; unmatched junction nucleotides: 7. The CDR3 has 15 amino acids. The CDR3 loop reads CASSSRQGPQETQYF. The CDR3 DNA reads TGTGCCAGCAGCTCCCGACAGGGCCCACAAGAGACCCAGTACTTC. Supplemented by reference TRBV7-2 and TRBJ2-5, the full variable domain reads GAGVSQSPSNKVTEKGKDVELRCDPISGHTALYWYRQSLGQGLEFLIYFQGNSAPDKSGLPSDRFSAERTGGSVSTLTIQRTQQEDSAVYLCASSSRQGPQETQYFGPGTRLLVL.

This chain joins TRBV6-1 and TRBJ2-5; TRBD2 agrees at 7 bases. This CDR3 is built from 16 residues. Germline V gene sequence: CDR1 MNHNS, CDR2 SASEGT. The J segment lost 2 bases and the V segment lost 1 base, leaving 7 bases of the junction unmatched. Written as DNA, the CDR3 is TGTGCCAGCAGTGAAGGTTGGGGGGGTGGACAAGAGACCCAGTACTTC. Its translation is CASSEGWGGGQETQYF.

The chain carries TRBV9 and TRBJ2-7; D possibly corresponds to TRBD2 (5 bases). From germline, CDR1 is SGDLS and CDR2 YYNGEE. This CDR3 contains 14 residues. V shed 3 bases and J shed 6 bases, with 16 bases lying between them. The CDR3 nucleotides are TGTGCCAGCAGCGCCACACCCTATGAGGGCGAGCAGTACTTC. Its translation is CASSATPYEGEQYF.

CDR3 loop: CASSRGIDYGYTF. Here the CDR3 DNA reads TGTGCCAGCAGCCGAGGGATTGACTATGGCTACACCTTC. The rearrangement joins TRBV6-4 to TRBJ1-2, with no clear D. The germline gives CDR1 MRHNA, CDR2 SNTAGT. V was shortened by 6 bases and J by 3 bases, with 11 bases between the two germline ends. The length of the CDR3 is 13 residues.

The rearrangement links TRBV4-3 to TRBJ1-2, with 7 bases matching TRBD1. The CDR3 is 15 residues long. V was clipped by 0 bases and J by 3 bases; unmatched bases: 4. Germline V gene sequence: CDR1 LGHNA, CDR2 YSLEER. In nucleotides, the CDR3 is TGCGCCAGCAGCCAAGAGACAGGGTTTGACTATGGCTACACCTTC. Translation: CASSQETGFDYGYTF.

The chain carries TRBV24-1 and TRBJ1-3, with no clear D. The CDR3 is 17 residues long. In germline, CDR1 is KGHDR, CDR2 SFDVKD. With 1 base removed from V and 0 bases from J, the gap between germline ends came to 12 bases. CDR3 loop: CATSDFIPRNSGNTIYF. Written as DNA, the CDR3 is TGTGCCACCAGTGATTTCATTCCCAGGAACTCTGGAAACACCATATATTTT.